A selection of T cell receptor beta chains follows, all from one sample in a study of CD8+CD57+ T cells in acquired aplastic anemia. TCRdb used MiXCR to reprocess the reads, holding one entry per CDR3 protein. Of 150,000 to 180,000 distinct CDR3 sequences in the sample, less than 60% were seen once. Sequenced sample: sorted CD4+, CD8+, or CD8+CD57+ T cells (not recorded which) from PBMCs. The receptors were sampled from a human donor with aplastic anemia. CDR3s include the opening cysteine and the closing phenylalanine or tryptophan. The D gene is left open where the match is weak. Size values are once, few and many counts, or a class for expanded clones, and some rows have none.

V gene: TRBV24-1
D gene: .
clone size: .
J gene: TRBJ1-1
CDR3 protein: CATSELRTDAGAFF
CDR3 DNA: TGTGCCACCAGTGAACTTAGGACAGATGCAGGAGCTTTCTTT

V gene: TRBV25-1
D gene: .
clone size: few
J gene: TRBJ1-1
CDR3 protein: CASSRSGEAFF
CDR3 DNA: TGTGCCAGTTCGCGTTCGGGTGAAGCTTTCTTT

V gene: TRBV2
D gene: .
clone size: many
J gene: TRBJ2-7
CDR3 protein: CASRGTVYEQYF
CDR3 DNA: TGTGCCAGCAGAGGGACGGTCTACGAGCAGTACTTC

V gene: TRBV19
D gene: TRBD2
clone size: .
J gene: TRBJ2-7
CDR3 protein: CASSPTSGGSYEQYF
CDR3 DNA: TGTGCCAGTAGCCCAACTAGCGGGGGGTCCTACGAGCAGTACTTC

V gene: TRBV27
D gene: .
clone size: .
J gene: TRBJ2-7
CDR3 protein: CASSFQDSYEQYF
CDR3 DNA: TGTGCCAGCAGTTTCCAGGACTCCTACGAGCAGTACTTC

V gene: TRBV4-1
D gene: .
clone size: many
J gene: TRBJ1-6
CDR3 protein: CASSQETGVNSPLHF
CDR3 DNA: TGCGCCAGCAGCCAAGAAACGGGGGTAAATTCACCCCTCCACTTT

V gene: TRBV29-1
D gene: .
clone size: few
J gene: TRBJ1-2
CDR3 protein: CSVWDGGAYGYTF
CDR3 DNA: TGCAGCGTTTGGGACGGCGGGGCCTATGGCTACACCTTC

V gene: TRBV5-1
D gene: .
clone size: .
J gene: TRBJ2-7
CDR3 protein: CASSHGGQGYEQYF
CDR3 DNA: TGCGCCAGCAGCCATGGGGGACAAGGCTACGAGCAGTATTTC

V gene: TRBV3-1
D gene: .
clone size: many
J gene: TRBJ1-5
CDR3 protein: CASSQDRSNQPQHF
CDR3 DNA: TGTGCCAGCAGCCAAGACAGGTCCAATCAGCCCCAGCATTTT

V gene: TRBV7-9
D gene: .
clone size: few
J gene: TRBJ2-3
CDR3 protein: CASSTTTDTQYF
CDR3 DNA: TGTGCCAGCAGCACTACCACAGATACGCAGTATTTT

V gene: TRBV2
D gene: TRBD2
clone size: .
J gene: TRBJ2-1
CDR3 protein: CASSGDSGAQFF
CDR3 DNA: TGTGCCAGCAGTGGGGATAGCGGGGCTCAGTTCTTC

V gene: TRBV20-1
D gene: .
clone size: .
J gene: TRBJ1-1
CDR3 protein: CSAEYVDLNTEAFF
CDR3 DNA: TGCAGTGCTGAATATGTGGACCTGAACACTGAAGCTTTCTTT

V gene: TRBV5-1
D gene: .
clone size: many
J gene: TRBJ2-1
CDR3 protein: CASTAGPYNEQFF
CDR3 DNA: TGCGCCAGCACCGCTGGGCCATACAATGAGCAGTTCTTC

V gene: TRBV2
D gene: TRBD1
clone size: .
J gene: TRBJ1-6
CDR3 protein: CASSDGQGTNSPLHF
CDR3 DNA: TGTGCCAGCAGCGATGGACAGGGGACCAATTCACCCCTCCACTTT

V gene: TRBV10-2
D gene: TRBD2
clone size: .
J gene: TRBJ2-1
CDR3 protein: CASSASVRTRWGNEQFF
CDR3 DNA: TGCGCCAGCAGTGCGAGCGTTCGGACTAGGTGGGGCAATGAGCAGTTCTTC

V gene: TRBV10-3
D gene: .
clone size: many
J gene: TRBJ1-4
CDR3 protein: CAISHHGAGGKSNEKLFF
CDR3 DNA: TGTGCCATCTCACATCACGGGGCTGGGGGCAAGTCTAATGAAAAACTGTTTTTT

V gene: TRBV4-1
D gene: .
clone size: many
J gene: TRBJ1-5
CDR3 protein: CASSQEKGGINQPQHF
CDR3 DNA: TGCGCCAGCAGCCAAGAGAAGGGGGGTATCAATCAGCCCCAGCATTTT

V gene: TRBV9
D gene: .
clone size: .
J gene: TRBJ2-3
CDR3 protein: CASSGGQTDTQYF
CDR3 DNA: TGTGCCAGCAGCGGGGGGCAAACAGATACGCAGTATTTT

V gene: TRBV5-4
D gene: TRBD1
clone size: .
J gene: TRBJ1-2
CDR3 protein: CASSLDRGMYGYTF
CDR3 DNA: TGTGCCAGCAGCTTAGACAGGGGGATGTATGGCTACACCTTC

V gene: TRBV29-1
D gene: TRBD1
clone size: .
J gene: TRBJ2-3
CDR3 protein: CSVGTGGSVDTQYF
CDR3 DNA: TGCAGCGTTGGGACAGGGGGATCGGTAGATACGCAGTATTTT

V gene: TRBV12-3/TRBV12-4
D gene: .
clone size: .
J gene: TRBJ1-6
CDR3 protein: CASSLWGAKNSPLHF
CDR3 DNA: TGTGCCAGCAGTTTATGGGGCGCGAAAAATTCACCCCTCCACTTT

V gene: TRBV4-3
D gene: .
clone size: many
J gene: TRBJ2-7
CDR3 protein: CASSQDSGGPAYEQYF
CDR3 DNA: TGCGCCAGCAGCCAAGACTCCGGGGGACCAGCCTACGAGCAGTACTTC

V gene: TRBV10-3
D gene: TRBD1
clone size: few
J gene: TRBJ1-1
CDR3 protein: CAITGTGGTLIMNTEAFF
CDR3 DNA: TGTGCCATCACGGGGACAGGGGGGACCCTTATCATGAACACTGAAGCTTTCTTT

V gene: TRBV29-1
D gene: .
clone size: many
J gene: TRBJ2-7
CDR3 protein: CSVGPPGDSYEQYF
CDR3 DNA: TGCAGCGTTGGCCCTCCTGGGGACTCCTACGAGCAGTACTTC

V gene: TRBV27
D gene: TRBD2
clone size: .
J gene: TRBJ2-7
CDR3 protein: CASRPGLAGSYEQYF
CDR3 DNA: TGTGCCAGCAGGCCGGGACTAGCGGGGTCATACGAGCAGTACTTC

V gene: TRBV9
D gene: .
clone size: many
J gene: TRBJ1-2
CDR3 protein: CASSVVAVYGYTF
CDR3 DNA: TGTGCCAGCAGCGTAGTTGCAGTCTATGGCTACACCTTC

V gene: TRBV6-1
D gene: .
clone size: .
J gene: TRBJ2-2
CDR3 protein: CASSEGDTGELFF
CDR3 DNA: TGTGCCAGCAGTGAAGGGGACACCGGGGAGCTGTTTTTT

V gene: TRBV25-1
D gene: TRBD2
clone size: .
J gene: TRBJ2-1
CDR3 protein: CASSEIAGSYNEQFF
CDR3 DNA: TGTGCCAGCAGCGAAATAGCGGGGTCCTACAATGAGCAGTTCTTC

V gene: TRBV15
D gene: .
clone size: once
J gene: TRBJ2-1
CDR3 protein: CATSSPGGTEQFF
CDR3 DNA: TGTGCCACCAGCAGCCCAGGCGGTACTGAGCAGTTCTTC

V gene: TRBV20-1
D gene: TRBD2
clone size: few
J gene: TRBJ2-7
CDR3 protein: CSAKHRDYHYEQYF
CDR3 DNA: TGCAGTGCAAAGCACCGGGACTACCATTACGAGCAGTACTTC

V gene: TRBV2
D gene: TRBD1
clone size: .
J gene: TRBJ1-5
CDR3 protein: CASSAGTVNQPQHF
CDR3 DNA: TGTGCCAGCAGTGCCGGGACAGTCAATCAGCCCCAGCATTTT

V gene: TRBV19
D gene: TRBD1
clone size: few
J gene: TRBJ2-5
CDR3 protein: CASSAQGDLGTQYF
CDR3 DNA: TGTGCCTCTAGTGCACAGGGGGATTTAGGGACCCAGTACTTC

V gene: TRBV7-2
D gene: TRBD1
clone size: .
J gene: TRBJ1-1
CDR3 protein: CASSRQGAGNTEAFF
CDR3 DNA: TGTGCCAGTAGTCGCCAGGGGGCCGGGAACACTGAAGCTTTCTTT

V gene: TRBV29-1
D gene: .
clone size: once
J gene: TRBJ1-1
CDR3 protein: CSVLLNTEAFF
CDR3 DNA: TGCAGCGTTTTGCTGAACACTGAAGCTTTCTTT

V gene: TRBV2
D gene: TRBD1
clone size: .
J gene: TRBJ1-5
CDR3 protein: CASSGDREDQPQHF
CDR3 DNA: TGTGCCAGCAGTGGCGACAGGGAGGATCAGCCCCAGCATTTT

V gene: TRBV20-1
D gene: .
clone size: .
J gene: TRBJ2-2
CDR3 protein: CSGMIRRTLNTGELFF
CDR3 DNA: TGCAGTGGTATGATTCGACGGACCCTGAACACCGGGGAGCTGTTTTTT

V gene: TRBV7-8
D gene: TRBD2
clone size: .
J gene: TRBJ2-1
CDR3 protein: CASRTGTSGINEQFF
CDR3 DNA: TGTGCCAGCAGGACCGGGACTAGCGGCATCAATGAGCAGTTCTTC

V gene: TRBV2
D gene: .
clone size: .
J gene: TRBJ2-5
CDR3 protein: CASSEGVKTQYF
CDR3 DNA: TGTGCCAGCAGTGAAGGGGTGAAGACCCAGTACTTC

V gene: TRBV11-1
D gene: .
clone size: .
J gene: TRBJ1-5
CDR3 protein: CASSFGPPQPQHF
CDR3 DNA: TGTGCCAGCAGCTTCGGCCCTCCTCAGCCCCAGCATTTT

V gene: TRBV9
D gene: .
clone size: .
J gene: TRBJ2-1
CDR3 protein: CASSTSGSSSYNEQFF
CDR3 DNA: TGTGCCAGCAGCACGAGCGGTTCAAGCTCCTACAATGAGCAGTTCTTC

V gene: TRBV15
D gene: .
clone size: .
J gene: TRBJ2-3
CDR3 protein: CATSSGGRTDTQYF
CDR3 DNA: TGTGCCACCAGCAGCGGGGGCCGCACAGATACGCAGTATTTT

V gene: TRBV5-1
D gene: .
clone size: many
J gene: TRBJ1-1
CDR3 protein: CASSFRQLKVRPEAFF
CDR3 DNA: TGCGCCAGCAGCTTTCGACAGTTGAAAGTAAGACCTGAAGCTTTCTTT

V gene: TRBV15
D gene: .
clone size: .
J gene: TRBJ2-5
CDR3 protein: CATSRDIGSQETQYF
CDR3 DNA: TGTGCCACCAGCAGAGATATAGGGAGCCAAGAGACCCAGTACTTC

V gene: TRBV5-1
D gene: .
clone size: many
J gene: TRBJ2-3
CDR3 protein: CASSLRIGTTDTQYF
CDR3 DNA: TGCGCCAGCAGCTTGAGGATAGGCACCACAGATACGCAGTATTTT

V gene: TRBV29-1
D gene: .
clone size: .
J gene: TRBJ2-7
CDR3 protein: CSVEDPVESYEQYF
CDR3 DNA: TGCAGCGTTGAAGATCCGGTAGAGAGCTACGAGCAGTACTTC

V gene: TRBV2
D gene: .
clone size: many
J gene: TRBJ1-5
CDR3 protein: CASMDAYSNQPQHF
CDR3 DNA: TGTGCCAGCATGGATGCGTATAGCAATCAGCCCCAGCATTTT

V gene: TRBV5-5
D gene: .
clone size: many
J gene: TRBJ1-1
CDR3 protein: CASSLSVAAEAFF
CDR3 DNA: TGTGCCAGCAGCTTGTCGGTGGCAGCTGAAGCTTTCTTT

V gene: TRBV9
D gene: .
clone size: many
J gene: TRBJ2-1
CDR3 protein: CASSATAF
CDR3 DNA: TGTGCCAGCAGCGCGACAGCCTTC

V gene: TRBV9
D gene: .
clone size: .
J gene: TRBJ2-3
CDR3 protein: CASSVNARGGGTDTQYF
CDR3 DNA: TGTGCCAGCAGCGTAAATGCCCGGGGCGGGGGCACAGATACGCAGTATTTT

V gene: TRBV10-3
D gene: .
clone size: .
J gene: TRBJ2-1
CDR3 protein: CAISESSTDLYGEQFF
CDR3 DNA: TGTGCCATCAGTGAGTCTTCCACGGATCTCTACGGCGAGCAGTTCTTC

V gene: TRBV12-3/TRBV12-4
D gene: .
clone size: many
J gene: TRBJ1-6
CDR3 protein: CASSPTENNSPLHF
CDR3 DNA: TGTGCCAGCAGTCCGACGGAAAATAATTCACCCCTCCACTTT